The present TCR beta chain was sequenced within a study of blood T cell repertoires in COVID-19. CDR1 and CDR2 from the germline V gene are SGHRS and YFSETQ. This CDR3 has 14 amino acids. Trimming took 0 bases from V and 5 from J, leaving 12 bases between them. The protocol was immunoSEQ multiplex PCR, while the TCRdb copy is restricted to in-frame clones and leaves out a portion. The data show about 150,000 clones, 84% seen once. The count of this clone is one. The material sequenced was peripheral blood. This chain connects TRBV5-1 to TRBJ2-7; D perhaps matches TRBD2 (6 bases). The clonotype originates from a woman older than 75 with COVID-19, enrolled during active disease. The CDR3 is CASSLAGASNEQYF. The DNA of the CDR3 is TGCGCCAGCAGCTTGGCGGGAGCTTCCAACGAGCAGTACTTC. The full variable domain, its missing parts supplied by reference TRBV5-1 and TRBJ2-7, is KAGVTQTPRYLIKTRGQQVTLSCSPISGHRSVSWYQQTPGQGLQFLFEYFSETQRNKGNFPGRFSGRQFSNSRSEMNVSTLELGDSALYLCASSLAGASNEQYFGPGTRLTVT.